These T cell receptor beta chains were read from a single sample in a study of blood T cell repertoires in COVID-19. The protocol was immunoSEQ multiplex PCR, while the TCRdb copy is restricted to in-frame clones and leaves out a portion. The sample has under 300,000 clones, around 80% seen once. Sequencing was performed on peripheral blood. These receptors were taken from a man older than 75 with acute or convalescent COVID-19. CDR3s include the opening cysteine and the closing phenylalanine or tryptophan. D genes are given only for firm matches. Size tells how often a clone was seen (once, few, many) or the class of an expanded clone, and some rows leave it out.

J gene: TRBJ2-1; clone size: -; D gene: TRBD2; V gene: TRBV10-3; CDR3 DNA: TGTGCCATCAGTGAGTCGGGAGGGGCAACCCAGTTCTTC; CDR3 protein: CAISESGGATQFF
J gene: TRBJ2-3; clone size: -; D gene: -; V gene: TRBV12-3/TRBV12-4; CDR3 DNA: TGTGCCAGCAGCTGGACTACCACAGATACGCAGTATTTT; CDR3 protein: CASSWTTTDTQYF
J gene: TRBJ2-1; clone size: -; D gene: TRBD2; V gene: TRBV28; CDR3 DNA: TGTGCCAGCAGTCAACCGACTAGCGGGAGTTCTGAGCAGTTCTTC; CDR3 protein: CASSQPTSGSSEQFF
J gene: TRBJ2-1; clone size: -; D gene: TRBD2; V gene: TRBV5-1; CDR3 DNA: TGCGCCAGCAGCTTGATTGGCGGGGGGGCCCTCAATGAGCAGTTCTTC; CDR3 protein: CASSLIGGGALNEQFF
J gene: TRBJ2-7; clone size: -; D gene: TRBD1; V gene: TRBV30; CDR3 DNA: TGTGCCTGGGGACACCCGGGACAGGGAGGGCTCGAGCAGTACTTC; CDR3 protein: CAWGHPGQGGLEQYF
J gene: TRBJ2-2; clone size: once; D gene: -; V gene: TRBV24-1; CDR3 DNA: TGTGCCACCAGTGATTTATTCGATCACTGGGGAGCCGGGGAGCTGTTTTTT; CDR3 protein: CATSDLFDHWGAGELFF
J gene: TRBJ2-2; clone size: few; D gene: -; V gene: TRBV6-5; CDR3 DNA: TGTGCCAGCAGTTACAACAGGGAGCTCACCGGGGAGCTGTTTTTT; CDR3 protein: CASSYNRELTGELFF
J gene: TRBJ1-4; clone size: -; D gene: TRBD1; V gene: TRBV27; CDR3 DNA: TGTGCCAGCAGTCCCAACATCGGACAGGGCGGAAAACTGTTTTTT; CDR3 protein: CASSPNIGQGGKLFF
J gene: TRBJ2-1; clone size: -; D gene: TRBD2; V gene: TRBV24-1; CDR3 DNA: TGTGCCACCAGTGATTTGAAGACTAGCGGGAGGGCCTACAATGAGCAGTTCTTC; CDR3 protein: CATSDLKTSGRAYNEQFF
J gene: TRBJ1-2; clone size: once; D gene: -; V gene: TRBV28; CDR3 DNA: TGTGCCAGCAGTGACTGGTCCACGACAGCTATCTTCTATGGCTACACCTTC; CDR3 protein: CASSDWSTTAIFYGYTF
J gene: TRBJ2-3; clone size: -; D gene: TRBD2; V gene: TRBV5-1; CDR3 DNA: TGCGCCAGCAGCTTGGTGCGGGGGGAGAAAGATACGCAGTATTTT; CDR3 protein: CASSLVRGEKDTQYF
J gene: TRBJ1-2; clone size: -; D gene: -; V gene: TRBV30; CDR3 DNA: TGTGCCTGGAGTATTGGGGGCTCTGGCTACACCTTC; CDR3 protein: CAWSIGGSGYTF
J gene: TRBJ1-4; clone size: -; D gene: TRBD1; V gene: TRBV30; CDR3 DNA: TGTGCCAGTTTACAGGGGGCTTTTGAAAAACTGTTTTTT; CDR3 protein: CASLQGAFEKLFF
J gene: TRBJ2-7; clone size: -; D gene: -; V gene: TRBV27; CDR3 DNA: TGTGCCAGCAGTAGGGTGGGCGTCGCAAGGGGGAACGAGCAGTACTTC; CDR3 protein: CASSRVGVARGNEQYF
J gene: TRBJ2-5; clone size: -; D gene: -; V gene: TRBV27; CDR3 DNA: TGTGCCAGCAGCCTCGGGCAGGGTGTTTGGGAGACCCAGTACTTC; CDR3 protein: CASSLGQGVWETQYF
J gene: TRBJ2-2; clone size: -; D gene: -; V gene: TRBV11-2; CDR3 DNA: TGTGCCAGCAGCTTAGCACGGGTGGTCGGGGAGCTGTTTTTT; CDR3 protein: CASSLARVVGELFF
J gene: TRBJ1-2; clone size: -; D gene: -; V gene: TRBV6-1; CDR3 DNA: TGTGCCAGCAGTGATTCCGGGATAGGGGGCTACACCTTC; CDR3 protein: CASSDSGIGGYTF
J gene: TRBJ2-1; clone size: -; D gene: TRBD1; V gene: TRBV5-6; CDR3 DNA: TGTGCCAGCAGCGGCTTGGACAGGGGGCGCCTCTCCTACAATGAGCAGTTCTTC; CDR3 protein: CASSGLDRGRLSYNEQFF
J gene: TRBJ1-1; clone size: -; D gene: TRBD1; V gene: TRBV18; CDR3 DNA: TGTGCCAGCTCACCCGGGACAGGTCAGGGGAACACTGAAGCTTTCTTT; CDR3 protein: CASSPGTGQGNTEAFF
J gene: TRBJ1-6; clone size: -; D gene: -; V gene: TRBV18; CDR3 DNA: TGTGCCAGCTCGGCAGGGACACTACATAATTCACCCCTCCACTTT; CDR3 protein: CASSAGTLHNSPLHF
J gene: TRBJ1-5; clone size: -; D gene: TRBD1; V gene: TRBV6-5; CDR3 DNA: TGTGCCAGCAGTACCCGACAGGGGGATCAGCCCCAGCATTTT; CDR3 protein: CASSTRQGDQPQHF
J gene: TRBJ1-3; clone size: -; D gene: TRBD1; V gene: TRBV3-1/TRBV3-2; CDR3 DNA: TGTGCCAGCAGCCAAGGACCACAGGGGTCTGGAAACACCATATATTTT; CDR3 protein: CASSQGPQGSGNTIYF
J gene: TRBJ1-1; clone size: -; D gene: -; V gene: TRBV5-1; CDR3 DNA: TGCGCCAGCAGCCAGGGAGGGGCAGGTGGGGGTGAAGCTTTCTTT; CDR3 protein: CASSQGGAGGGEAFF
J gene: TRBJ2-7; clone size: few; D gene: TRBD2; V gene: TRBV5-1; CDR3 DNA: TGCGCCAGCAGCCCGCGACTAGCGGGAAGCTACGAGCAGTACTTC; CDR3 protein: CASSPRLAGSYEQYF
J gene: TRBJ1-2; clone size: -; D gene: -; V gene: TRBV6-1; CDR3 DNA: TGTGCCAGCAGTGAAAGAGGTCCCGGTGGCTACACCTTC; CDR3 protein: CASSERGPGGYTF
J gene: TRBJ1-2; clone size: few; D gene: TRBD1; V gene: TRBV28; CDR3 DNA: TGTGCCAGCAGTTTTGGGACAGGGACTATTGGGGCATATGGCTACACCTTC; CDR3 protein: CASSFGTGTIGAYGYTF
J gene: TRBJ1-2; clone size: once; D gene: TRBD1; V gene: TRBV5-1; CDR3 DNA: TGCGCCAGCCGACCGACAGGGGGGCATAACTATGGCTACACCTTC; CDR3 protein: CASRPTGGHNYGYTF
J gene: TRBJ1-6; clone size: -; D gene: -; V gene: TRBV6-1; CDR3 DNA: TGTGCCAGCAGTGAACCCGGCAGGGGAACGCCACCCCTCCACTTT; CDR3 protein: CASSEPGRGTPPLHF
J gene: TRBJ1-2; clone size: -; D gene: TRBD1; V gene: TRBV7-9; CDR3 DNA: TGTGCCAGCAGCACTTGGACAGGCTATGGCTACACCTTC; CDR3 protein: CASSTWTGYGYTF